These T cell receptor beta chains were read from a single sample in a study of blood T cell repertoires in COVID-19. Sequencing was performed with immunoSEQ multiplex PCR; in TCRdb, only in-frame clones are kept and a portion is missing. The sample has about 260,000 clones; about 80% are singletons. The sequencing sample was made of peripheral blood. The receptors come from a woman older than 75 with acute or convalescent COVID-19. The CDR3 runs from the conserved cysteine through the conserved F or W. A D gene is named only where the DNA matches it firmly. Rows give clone size only sometimes, using once, few, many, or a class for an expanded clone.

size: .; D: .; V: TRBV3-1/TRBV3-2; J: TRBJ1-5; CDR3: CASKLWKGVCNQPQHF; DNA: TGTGCCAGCAAATTATGGAAGGGGGTCTGCAATCAGCCCCAGCATTTT
size: .; D: .; V: TRBV19; J: TRBJ2-3; CDR3: CASSSEVGPTDTQYF; DNA: TGTGCCAGTAGTTCGGAAGTGGGGCCCACAGATACGCAGTATTTT
size: .; D: .; V: TRBV3-1/TRBV3-2; J: TRBJ2-1; CDR3: CASSLRGQYNEQFF; DNA: TGTGCCAGCAGCCTTCGAGGACAGTACAATGAGCAGTTCTTC
size: few; D: .; V: TRBV5-1; J: TRBJ1-1; CDR3: CASSLQGPNTEAFF; DNA: TGCGCCAGCAGCTTACAGGGTCCGAACACTGAAGCTTTCTTT
size: .; D: .; V: TRBV18; J: TRBJ2-3; CDR3: CASSPQGLITDTQYF; DNA: TGTGCCAGCTCACCACAGGGACTGATCACAGATACGCAGTATTTT
size: once; D: TRBD2; V: TRBV27; J: TRBJ2-1; CDR3: CASGQGTTHNEQFF; DNA: TGTGCCAGCGGACAAGGGACTACGCACAATGAGCAGTTCTTC
size: .; D: TRBD2; V: TRBV15; J: TRBJ2-7; CDR3: CATSRDALAGDEQYF; DNA: TGTGCCACCAGCAGAGATGCCCTAGCGGGGGACGAGCAGTACTTC
size: .; D: TRBD1; V: TRBV27; J: TRBJ1-1; CDR3: CASYKPPTGGSGTEAFF; DNA: TGTGCCAGCTACAAACCCCCGACAGGGGGTTCCGGGACTGAAGCTTTCTTT
size: .; D: .; V: TRBV5-6; J: TRBJ2-7; CDR3: CASSFYGLTKGEQYF; DNA: TGTGCCAGCAGCTTCTACGGACTCACGAAGGGCGAGCAGTACTTC
size: .; D: TRBD1; V: TRBV18; J: TRBJ1-4; CDR3: CASSSGTGKTNEKLFF; DNA: TGTGCCAGCTCATCAGGGACAGGGAAAACTAATGAAAAACTGTTTTTT
size: .; D: .; V: TRBV4-2; J: TRBJ2-5; CDR3: CASSQDYALGGRQETQYF; DNA: TGTGCCAGCAGCCAAGATTACGCGCTTGGAGGTCGACAAGAGACCCAGTACTTC
size: .; D: .; V: TRBV5-1; J: TRBJ2-1; CDR3: CASSTDGGSYNEQFF; DNA: TGCGCCAGCAGCACCGACGGGGGCTCCTACAATGAGCAGTTCTTC
size: .; D: .; V: TRBV12-1; J: TRBJ2-2; CDR3: CDPGPGREVVGELFF; DNA: TGTGATCCGGGGCCGGGCAGGGAGGTAGTCGGGGAGCTGTTTTTT
size: .; D: .; V: TRBV4-3; J: TRBJ1-1; CDR3: CASSQSRQNTEAFF; DNA: TGCGCCAGCAGCCAATCCCGACAGAACACTGAAGCTTTCTTT
size: .; D: TRBD2; V: TRBV7-2; J: TRBJ2-2; CDR3: CASSLVSGGGAGELFF; DNA: TGTGCCAGCAGCTTAGTAAGTGGCGGGGGGGCCGGGGAGCTGTTTTTT
size: .; D: .; V: TRBV28; J: TRBJ1-1; CDR3: CASSSPSTEAFF; DNA: TGTGCCAGCAGTTCTCCGAGCACTGAAGCTTTCTTT
size: .; D: .; V: TRBV7-9; J: TRBJ2-5; CDR3: CASTYGDRETQYF; DNA: TGTGCCAGCACTTACGGGGATCGAGAGACCCAGTACTTC
size: .; D: TRBD2; V: TRBV28; J: TRBJ2-5; CDR3: CASSWLAGAKTQYF; DNA: TGTGCCAGCAGTTGGCTAGCGGGAGCGAAGACCCAGTACTTC
size: .; D: .; V: TRBV5-1; J: TRBJ1-6; CDR3: CASRKDSRNSPLHF; DNA: TGCGCCAGCAGGAAGGACAGTAGGAATTCACCCCTCCACTTT
size: .; D: TRBD1; V: TRBV2; J: TRBJ1-3; CDR3: CASSVGTGGSGNTIYF; DNA: TGTGCCAGCAGTGTAGGGACAGGGGGCTCTGGAAACACCATATATTTT
size: .; D: .; V: TRBV28; J: TRBJ1-2; CDR3: CASSLGALGRSYTF; DNA: TGTGCCAGCAGTTTGGGGGCTTTGGGACGGAGCTACACCTTC
size: .; D: .; V: TRBV7-6; J: TRBJ1-1; CDR3: CASSPTGMNTEAFF; DNA: TGTGCCAGCAGCCCAACAGGGATGAACACTGAAGCTTTCTTT
size: .; D: .; V: TRBV5-4; J: TRBJ2-1; CDR3: CASSFFSGVGHEQFF; DNA: TGTGCCAGCAGCTTTTTTTCGGGAGTTGGCCATGAGCAGTTCTTC
size: .; D: .; V: TRBV28; J: TRBJ1-2; CDR3: CASLRTVGIGYTF; DNA: TGTGCCAGCCTTCGGACAGTTGGCATCGGCTACACCTTC
size: .; D: TRBD2; V: TRBV6-2/TRBV6-3; J: TRBJ2-1; CDR3: CASSYSMAGGPRFF; DNA: TGTGCCAGCAGTTACTCAATGGCGGGAGGGCCGAGGTTCTTC
size: .; D: .; V: TRBV19; J: TRBJ1-5; CDR3: CASSTGQFNQPQHF; DNA: TGTGCCAGTAGTACCGGACAGTTCAATCAGCCCCAGCATTTT
size: .; D: .; V: TRBV6-2/TRBV6-3; J: TRBJ1-2; CDR3: CASSYSPRGVSGYTF; DNA: TGTGCCAGCAGTTACTCCCCCAGGGGAGTTAGTGGCTACACCTTC
size: .; D: TRBD2; V: TRBV2; J: TRBJ2-7; CDR3: CASSEEASGIGEQYF; DNA: TGTGCCAGCAGTGAGGAGGCTAGCGGGATAGGCGAGCAGTACTTC
size: once; D: .; V: TRBV28; J: TRBJ1-2; CDR3: CASSLAYFYGYTF; DNA: TGTGCCAGCAGTCTTGCCTACTTCTATGGCTACACCTTC
size: .; D: TRBD2; V: TRBV28; J: TRBJ2-7; CDR3: CASRQGGLAGGTEQYF; DNA: TGTGCCAGTCGACAGGGTGGACTAGCGGGAGGGACCGAGCAGTACTTC
size: .; D: TRBD2; V: TRBV3-1/TRBV3-2; J: TRBJ2-7; CDR3: CASSQSSGGYPSYEQYF; DNA: TGTGCCAGCAGCCAGTCCAGCGGGGGGTACCCCTCCTACGAGCAGTACTTC
size: .; D: .; V: TRBV19; J: TRBJ2-5; CDR3: CASSEGTPYQETQYF; DNA: TGTGCCAGTAGTGAGGGGACTCCGTACCAAGAGACCCAGTACTTC
size: .; D: TRBD2; V: TRBV30; J: TRBJ2-7; CDR3: CAWSRGGVGSHEQYF; DNA: TGTGCCTGGAGCCGCGGGGGGGTTGGGTCCCACGAGCAGTACTTC
size: .; D: TRBD1; V: TRBV14; J: TRBJ1-2; CDR3: CASSLQQGAGGYTF; DNA: TGTGCCAGCAGCCTACAACAGGGGGCGGGTGGCTACACCTTC
size: .; D: .; V: TRBV5-5; J: TRBJ2-5; CDR3: CASSLGQGQETQYF; DNA: TGTGCCAGCAGCTTGGGGCAGGGCCAAGAGACCCAGTACTTC
size: few; D: .; V: TRBV21-1; J: TRBJ1-3; CDR3: CASSKVGDRTRTSGNTIYF; DNA: TGTGCCAGCAGCAAAGTAGGGGACAGAACGAGGACTTCTGGAAACACCATATATTTT
size: .; D: .; V: TRBV21-1; J: TRBJ1-6; CDR3: CASSKEGYPGNSPLHF; DNA: TGTGCCAGCAGCAAAGAGGGGTACCCGGGTAATTCACCCCTCCACTTT
size: once; D: TRBD1; V: TRBV28; J: TRBJ1-1; CDR3: CASSFETGFTEAFF; DNA: TGTGCCAGCAGTTTTGAGACAGGGTTCACTGAAGCTTTCTTT
size: .; D: TRBD1; V: TRBV27; J: TRBJ2-5; CDR3: CASRRYTGEETQYF; DNA: TGTGCCAGCAGACGCTATACAGGGGAAGAGACCCAGTACTTC
size: .; D: TRBD2; V: TRBV18; J: TRBJ2-1; CDR3: CASSPGLSDNEQFF; DNA: TGTGCCAGCTCACCGGGACTATCCGACAATGAGCAGTTCTTC
size: .; D: .; V: TRBV6-2/TRBV6-3; J: TRBJ2-7; CDR3: CASSYSIQTREQYF; DNA: TGTGCCAGCAGTTACTCGATACAGACCCGCGAGCAGTACTTC
size: .; D: TRBD2; V: TRBV18; J: TRBJ2-1; CDR3: CASSASGGLYNEQFF; DNA: TGTGCCAGCTCAGCTAGCGGGGGGCTATACAATGAGCAGTTCTTC
size: .; D: TRBD1; V: TRBV10-3; J: TRBJ2-1; CDR3: CAISRDSNNEQFF; DNA: TGTGCCATCAGTCGGGACAGTAACAATGAGCAGTTCTTC
size: .; D: TRBD1; V: TRBV5-6; J: TRBJ2-3; CDR3: CASSPRTGGTDTQYF; DNA: TGTGCCAGCAGCCCTAGGACAGGGGGCACAGATACGCAGTATTTT
size: .; D: .; V: TRBV2; J: TRBJ1-2; CDR3: CASRQDSYGYTF; DNA: TGTGCCAGCAGACAGGACAGCTATGGCTACACCTTC
size: few; D: .; V: TRBV7-2; J: TRBJ1-5; CDR3: CASSLTGHNNQPQHF; DNA: TGTGCCAGCAGCTTAACGGGACATAACAATCAGCCCCAGCATTTT
size: .; D: TRBD1; V: TRBV5-1; J: TRBJ1-4; CDR3: CASSTTGATNEKLFF; DNA: TGCGCCAGCAGCACGACAGGGGCAACTAATGAAAAACTGTTTTTT
size: few; D: .; V: TRBV6-2/TRBV6-3; J: TRBJ1-2; CDR3: CASSWEQIYGYTF; DNA: TGTGCCAGCAGTTGGGAGCAAATCTATGGCTACACCTTC
size: once; D: .; V: TRBV12-3/TRBV12-4; J: TRBJ1-6; CDR3: CASWRGAGSPLHF; DNA: TGTGCCTCCTGGCGGGGGGCTGGTTCACCCCTCCACTTT
size: .; D: .; V: TRBV12-3/TRBV12-4; J: TRBJ2-1; CDR3: CASSPDGLNEQFF; DNA: TGTGCCAGCTCCCCAGACGGGTTAAATGAGCAGTTCTTC